This T cell receptor beta chain was observed in a study of cytomegalovirus exposure and HLA in healthy donors. The CDR3 extends over 15 amino acids. Germline loops: CDR1 SGHAT, CDR2 FQDESV (reference sequence). V was pared by 4 bases and J by 1 base, with 5 bases of the junction left unmatched. This clone appeared once. The primer mix had 60 Vbeta and 13 Jbeta primers. Data came from immunoSEQ multiplex PCR; TCRdb stores just in-frame clones and leaves some out. The table shows around 110,000 clones, with 79% occurring only once. Material: PBMCs. This sequence joins TRBV11-1 and TRBJ2-3; 7 bases agree with TRBD1. The clonotype originates from a man younger than 45 in good health and CMV-seropositive. The CDR3 loop reads CASSSTGMGTDTQYF. In DNA, the CDR3 is TGTGCCAGCAGCTCGACAGGGATGGGCACAGATACGCAGTATTTT.